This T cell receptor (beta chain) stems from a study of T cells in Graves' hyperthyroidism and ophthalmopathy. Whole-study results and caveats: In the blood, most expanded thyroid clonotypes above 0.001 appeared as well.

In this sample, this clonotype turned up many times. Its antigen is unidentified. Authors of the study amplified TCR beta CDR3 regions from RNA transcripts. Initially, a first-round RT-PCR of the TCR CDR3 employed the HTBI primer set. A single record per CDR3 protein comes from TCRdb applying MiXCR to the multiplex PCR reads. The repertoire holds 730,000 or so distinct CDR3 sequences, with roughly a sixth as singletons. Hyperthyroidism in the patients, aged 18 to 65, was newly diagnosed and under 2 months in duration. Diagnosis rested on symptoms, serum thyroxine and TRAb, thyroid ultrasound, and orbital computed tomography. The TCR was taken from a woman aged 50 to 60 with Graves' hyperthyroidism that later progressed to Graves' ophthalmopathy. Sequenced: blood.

The CDR3 coding sequence is TGTGCCAGCAGCCAAGTTGACAGGGCAACTGAAGCTTTCTTT. Amino acid sequence: CASSQVDRATEAFF. The chain couples TRBV3-1 to TRBJ1-1; 7 bases are a match to TRBD1. The trim removed 1 base at V and 5 bases at J, leaving 4 bases unmatched. Germline lookup yields CDR1 LGHDT and CDR2 YNNKEL (reference sequence). The CDR3 has 14 residues.